This T cell receptor (beta chain) was documented in a study of blood T cells in healthy people across ages. Study details: The template switching approach captured approximately one barcoded beta molecule for every two T cells.

Findings of the study overall: Among long-lived donors, naive CD4+ cells were more numerous and diversity higher than in aged donors. Per-million-T-cell TCR beta diversity fell roughly linearly with age.

A second PCR of 7 to 11 cycles used a sample-barcoded 5' primer and a J-beta primer mix. TCRdb fed the 5' RACE reads into MiXCR, producing one record per CDR3 protein. Of around 1,700,000 distinct CDR3 sequences listed, about 30% were seen once; the top ten hold roughly 8%. This clonotype was observed a few times. Its antigen is not identified. The CDR3 extends over 14 amino acids. V dropped 8 bases and J dropped 6; count of bases not matched to a gene: 13. The sequence came from a woman in her twenties or thirties in good health. V and J are TRBV12-3 or TRBV12-4 and TRBJ2-7, with 7 bases lining up with TRBD1. The sequencing sample was made of blood. Written as DNA, the CDR3 is TGTGCCAGCGGGGGTTGGAAGGGACAGCTCGAGCAGTACTTC. Translated, it gives CASGGWKGQLEQYF.